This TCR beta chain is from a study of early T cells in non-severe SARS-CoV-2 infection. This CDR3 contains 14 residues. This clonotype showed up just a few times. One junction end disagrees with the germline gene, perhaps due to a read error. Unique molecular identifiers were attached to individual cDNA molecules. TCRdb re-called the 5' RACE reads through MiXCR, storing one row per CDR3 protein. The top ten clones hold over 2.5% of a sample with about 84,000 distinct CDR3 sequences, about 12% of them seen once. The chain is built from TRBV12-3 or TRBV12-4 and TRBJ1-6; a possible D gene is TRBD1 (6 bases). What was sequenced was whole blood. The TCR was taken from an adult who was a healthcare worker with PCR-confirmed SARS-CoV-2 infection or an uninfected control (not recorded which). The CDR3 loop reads CASSLGQPNSPLHF. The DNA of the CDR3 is TGTGCCAGCAGCTTAGGACAGCCTAATTCACCCCTCCACTTT.